The source of this TCR beta chain is a study of cytomegalovirus exposure and HLA in healthy donors. Study-wide results and caveats: TCR beta chain V- and J-gene trimming was linked, in a later analysis, to a missense variant in DCLRE1C.

Concerning this clone itself: What it binds is unknown.

PCR employed 60 Vbeta and 13 Jbeta primers. Sequencing used immunoSEQ multiplex PCR; TCRdb keeps in-frame clones, though not all of them. The data show over 100,000 clones, roughly four fifths seen once. The TCR comes from a female donor in good health and CMV-seropositive. Material: PBMCs.

The CDR3 sequence is CASSQGRGRGPQHF. The CDR3 coding sequence is TGCGCCAGCAGCCAAGGGAGAGGGCGAGGACCCCAGCATTTT. This chain connects TRBV4-1 to TRBJ1-5; no clear D gene. This CDR3 comprises 14 residues. The V and J ends lost 1 base and 10 bases respectively, with 14 bases between them. Germline CDR1 reads MGHRA; CDR2 reads YSYEKL.